Listed here are 6 T cell receptor beta chains from one sample, sequenced in a study of T cells in Graves' hyperthyroidism and ophthalmopathy. RNA transcripts gave rise to amplified TCR beta CDR3 regions. First-round RT-PCR targeting the TCR CDR3 was performed with the HTBI primer set. MiXCR, run by TCRdb on the multiplex PCR reads, gives a single entry per CDR3 protein. The sample has 300,000 or so distinct CDR3 sequences, approximately 15% seen once. Sequencing input: blood. The receptors stem from a young man with Graves' hyperthyroidism.

This clonotype was observed at least ten times. V gene TRBV3-1 combines with J gene TRBJ1-5; D is perhaps TRBD1 (5 bases). Per germline, CDR1 LGHDT and CDR2 YNNKEL (reference sequence). V dropped 4 bases and J dropped 7 bases, with 14 bases sitting between them. The CDR3 extends over 14 amino acids. CDR3 bases: TGTGCCAGCAGCCGTCAGGGAAGGGACCAGCCCCAGCATTTT. Its protein product is CASSRQGRDQPQHF.

The sample holds many counts of this clonotype. The J gene is TRBJ1-1, the V gene TRBV12-3 or TRBV12-4, with D possibly TRBD1 on 5 matching bases. V was clipped by 1 base and J by 0 bases, with 9 bases between them. The CDR3 covers 15 residues. CDR3 bases: TGTGCCAGCAGTTTAGAGACAGCAATGAACACTGAAGCTTTCTTT. This encodes CASSLETAMNTEAFF.

This clonotype was observed a handful of times. The V gene is TRBV7-9, the J gene TRBJ2-7; D perhaps matches TRBD1 (5 bases). The CDR3 length is 14 residues. Trimming removed 1 base from V and 2 bases from J, with 9 bases in between. CDR1 is SEHNR, CDR2 FQNEAQ, per germline (reference sequence). This chain's CDR3 is CASSLGTNTYEQYF. CDR3 coding DNA: TGTGCCAGCAGCTTAGGGACAAACACCTACGAGCAGTACTTC.

Only a few counts were recorded for this clonotype. The V gene is TRBV5-4, the J gene TRBJ2-7, with a tentative D call TRBD2 (6 bases). V lost 3 bases and J 7 bases, leaving 11 bases between the germline ends. The CDR3 runs to 12 residues. In germline, CDR1 is SGHNT, CDR2 YYREEE (reference sequence). The CDR3 spells CASSSPAGEQYF. The CDR3 bases are TGTGCCAGCAGCTCTCCAGCGGGTGAGCAGTACTTC.

Many counts were recorded for this clonotype. This chain links TRBV5-1 with TRBJ1-5; no clear D gene. This CDR3 has 15 amino acids. The V end lost 0 bases, the J end lost 2 bases, and 9 bases lay between the germline ends. From germline, CDR1 is SGHRS and CDR2 YFSETQ. CDR3 bases: TGCGCCAGCAGCTTGGATGGGCAGGGCAATCAGCCCCAGCATTTT. Its protein product is CASSLDGQGNQPQHF.

There are many counts of this clonotype. The chain joins TRBV5-5 to TRBJ1-1; 7 bases agree with TRBD1. CDR1 is SGHKS and CDR2 is YYEKEE in the germline V gene (reference sequence). This CDR3 spans 13 amino acids. With V trimmed by 4 bases and J by 6 bases, 6 bases remained unmatched. CDR3 region: CASSGTGVAEAFF. CDR3 nucleotide sequence: TGTGCCAGCAGCGGAACAGGGGTCGCTGAAGCTTTCTTT.